One and the same sample provided the 19 T cell receptor beta chains below, sequenced in a study of neurological immune-mediated disorders. TCRdb analysed the 5' RACE reads with MiXCR anew, one entry per CDR3 protein. The table has around 130,000 distinct CDR3 sequences, roughly 3.2% seen once. What was sequenced was PBMCs. The receptor set was obtained from a woman in her twenties or thirties with multiple sclerosis.

This clonotype appeared many times. This sequence joins TRBV20-1 and TRBJ1-6, with a possible D match to TRBD1 (6 bases). Germline assignment: CDR1 DFQATT and CDR2 SNEGSKA (reference sequence). This CDR3 has 15 residues. Trimming shortened V by 3 bases and J by 8 bases, and 17 bases separated the two germline ends. CDR3: CSASGGGGVDSPLHF. Here the CDR3 DNA reads TGCAGTGCTAGTGGGGGCGGAGGAGTAGATTCACCCCTCCACTTT.

V usage is TRBV6-5 and J usage is TRBJ2-3, with D perhaps TRBD1 (6 bases). The length of the CDR3 is 18 residues. The ends were cut back, 0 bases at V and 0 bases at J, with 16 bases in the middle. CDR1 and CDR2 from the germline V gene are MNHEY and SVGAGI. The CDR3 DNA reads as TGTGCCAGCAGTTACTCGAGGTTCCAGGGGTCCAGCACAGATACGCAGTATTTT. It specifies CASSYSRFQGSSTDTQYF.

This sequence joins TRBV9 and TRBJ2-1; no definite D call. V dropped 2 bases and J dropped 8 bases, with 14 bases sitting between them. CDR3 length: 14 amino acids. The germline V gene has CDR1 SGDLS and CDR2 YYNGEE. The CDR3 loop reads CASSVMGQADEQFF. CDR3 sequence (DNA): TGTGCCAGCAGCGTTATGGGCCAGGCTGATGAGCAGTTCTTC.

The rearrangement links TRBV19 to TRBJ1-5; TRBD1 matches at 10 bases. This CDR3 has 15 amino acids. Germline V gene lookup returns CDR1 LNHDA and CDR2 SQIVND (reference sequence). V shed 3 bases, J shed 6 bases, and the junction held 5 bases outside the gene matches. CDR3 DNA: TGTGCCAGTAGTATGACAGGGGGCATGAGTCAGCCCCAGCATTTT. It encodes CASSMTGGMSQPQHF.

There are many counts of this clonotype. V and J are TRBV12-3 or TRBV12-4 and TRBJ1-2; no reliable D call. V lost 4 bases, J lost 4 bases, and 10 bases lay in between. There are 13 residues in the CDR3. Written as DNA, the CDR3 is TGTGCCAGCAGTTCATGGTTCCCCTATGGCTACACCTTC. This translates into CASSSWFPYGYTF.

The rearrangement joins TRBV7-7 to TRBJ2-5; D possibly matches TRBD1 or TRBD2 (6 bases each). The CDR3 is 14 residues long. The V and J ends lost 5 bases and 2 bases respectively, with 12 bases between them. Germline assignment: CDR1 SSHAT and CDR2 FNYEAQ (reference sequence). This CDR3 reads CASSLTGRQETQYF. The CDR3, as DNA: TGTGCCAGCAGCCTAACAGGGAGGCAAGAGACCCAGTACTTC.

Ten or more counts support this clonotype. This chain connects TRBV10-3 to TRBJ1-1, with 8 bases that match TRBD1. CDR3 size: 14 residues. Germline-derived CDR1 and CDR2 are ENHRY and SYGVKD. V lost 5 bases, J lost 4 bases, and 6 bases stayed unmatched. The CDR3: CAISPQGAGTEAFF. Written as DNA, the CDR3 is TGTGCCATCAGTCCCCAGGGGGCGGGCACTGAAGCTTTCTTT.

This clonotype was recorded at least ten times. V usage is TRBV20-1 and J usage is TRBJ2-7; D gene uncertain. With 3 bases removed from V and 0 bases from J, the gap between germline ends came to 9 bases. CDR1 is DFQATT and CDR2 is SNEGSKA in the germline V gene (reference sequence). The CDR3 has 13 residues. The CDR3 loop is CSARGANSYEQYF. The CDR3 DNA follows: TGCAGTGCTAGGGGCGCCAACTCCTACGAGCAGTACTTC.

The chain carries TRBV4-3 and TRBJ2-5; possible D gene TRBD2, 6 bases. Germline CDR1 is LGHNA and CDR2 is YSLEER. The CDR3 has 16 amino acids. V lost 0 bases and J lost 7, with 18 bases in between. In nucleotides, the CDR3 is TGCGCCAGCAGCCAAGATCGGGGGAACCTCTTGGTGACCCAGTACTTC. Its protein is CASSQDRGNLLVTQYF.

This clonotype has a count of ten or more. The J gene is TRBJ1-1, the V gene TRBV12-3 or TRBV12-4; D might be TRBD1 (5 bases). The length of the CDR3 is 14 residues. V was pared by 7 bases and J by 2 bases, with 14 bases between. CDR3 region: CASNLGTDNTEAFF. CDR3 nucleotides: TGTGCCAGCAACCTGGGGACGGATAACACTGAAGCTTTCTTT.

At least ten counts were recorded for this clonotype. The V gene is TRBV7-2, the J gene TRBJ2-3, with 10 bases aligning to TRBD1. V shed 2 bases, J shed 3 bases, and the junction held 5 bases outside the gene matches. This CDR3 spans 16 amino acids. Germline CDR1 reads SGHTA; CDR2 reads FQGNSA. The CDR3: CASSLKTGGLTDTQYF. For the CDR3, the DNA is TGTGCCAGCAGCTTAAAGACAGGGGGCTTAACAGATACGCAGTATTTT.

This clonotype has ten or more counts. V usage is TRBV7-6 and J usage is TRBJ1-4, with D maybe TRBD1 (5 bases). The germline CDR1 and CDR2 sequences are SGHVS and FNYEAQ. The CDR3 has 17 residues. The ends were cut back, 4 bases at V and 0 bases at J, with 15 bases in the middle. The CDR3 loop is CASSYGQGESTNEKLFF. Written as DNA, the CDR3 is TGTGCCAGCAGCTATGGGCAGGGTGAATCAACTAATGAAAAACTGTTTTTT.

This clonotype was observed many times. The chain uses TRBV7-9 and TRBJ2-5; D remains unclear. CDR1 SEHNR and CDR2 FQNEAQ come from the germline V gene (reference sequence). V shed 1 base and J shed 1 base, with 10 bases lying between them. This CDR3 is built from 15 residues. CDR3 region: CASSLGTGLQETQYF. CDR3 nucleotides: TGTGCCAGCAGCTTAGGGACGGGTCTCCAAGAGACCCAGTACTTC. Combining the CDR3 with reference TRBV7-9 and TRBJ2-5 gives the whole variable domain DTGVSQNPRHKITKRGQNVTFRCDPISEHNRLYWYRQTLGQGPEFLTYFQNEAQLEKSRLLSDRFSAERPKGSFSTLEIQRTEQGDSAMYLCASSLGTGLQETQYFGPGTRLLVL.

This clonotype was recorded at least ten times. This chain connects TRBV7-2 to TRBJ1-2, with 8 bases aligning to TRBD1. This CDR3 comprises 15 residues. Losses at the gene ends were 1 base for V and 4 bases for J; bases not matched to a gene: 5. Germline V gene data show CDR1 as SGHTA and CDR2 as FQGNSA. CDR3 region: CASSLEAGGPYGYTF. The CDR3, as DNA: TGTGCCAGCAGCTTAGAGGCAGGGGGCCCCTATGGCTACACCTTC.

This clonotype was observed at least ten times. This chain links TRBV9 with TRBJ2-1, with a possible D match to TRBD1 (5 bases). Germline-derived CDR1 and CDR2 are SGDLS and YYNGEE. This CDR3 region has 14 residues. Deletions cut 4 bases from V and 7 bases from J, with 15 bases between. CDR3 region: CASSQQVRHNEQFF. As DNA, the CDR3 is TGTGCCAGCAGCCAACAGGTCCGGCATAATGAGCAGTTCTTC.

This clonotype was picked up many times. CDR3 protein: CASKVLAGGNEQFF. CDR3 coding DNA: TGTGCCAGCAAGGTCCTAGCGGGGGGCAATGAGCAGTTCTTC. The chain recombines TRBV6-2 or TRBV6-3 with TRBJ2-1; 11 nucleotides agree with TRBD2. The CDR3 has 14 amino acids. CDR1 and CDR2 from the germline V gene are MNHEY and SVGEGT. J was trimmed by 6 bases and V by 7 bases; bases with no gene match: 5.

There are many counts of this clonotype. J is TRBJ2-7 and V is TRBV12-3 or TRBV12-4; the match to TRBD1 covers 7 bases. The CDR3 consists of 16 residues. V was clipped by 5 bases and J by 1 base; unmatched bases: 11. CDR3 amino acids: CASSPRVRGLSYEQYF. The CDR3 DNA follows: TGTGCCAGCAGTCCGCGTGTTAGGGGGCTATCCTACGAGCAGTACTTC.

This clonotype has ten or more counts. The chain employs TRBV5-1 and TRBJ2-3; D not certain. The germline V gene encodes CDR1 SGHRS and CDR2 YFSETQ. This CDR3 region has 15 residues. Trimming took 0 bases from V and 3 from J, leaving 11 bases between them. Here the CDR3 reads CASSLVPALTDTQYF. The CDR3 coding sequence is TGCGCCAGCAGCTTGGTACCAGCGCTTACAGATACGCAGTATTTT.

This clonotype has a count of ten or more. This chain joins TRBV3-1 and TRBJ2-6, with D possibly TRBD2 on 6 matching bases. The ends were cut back, 0 bases at V and 6 bases at J, with 9 bases in the middle. The CDR3 consists of 15 residues. Germline V CDR1 and CDR2: LGHDT, YNNKEL (reference sequence). The CDR3 DNA follows: TGTGCCAGCAGCCAAGAACCGGGGGTGGCCAACGTCCTGACTTTC. It yields the protein CASSQEPGVANVLTF.